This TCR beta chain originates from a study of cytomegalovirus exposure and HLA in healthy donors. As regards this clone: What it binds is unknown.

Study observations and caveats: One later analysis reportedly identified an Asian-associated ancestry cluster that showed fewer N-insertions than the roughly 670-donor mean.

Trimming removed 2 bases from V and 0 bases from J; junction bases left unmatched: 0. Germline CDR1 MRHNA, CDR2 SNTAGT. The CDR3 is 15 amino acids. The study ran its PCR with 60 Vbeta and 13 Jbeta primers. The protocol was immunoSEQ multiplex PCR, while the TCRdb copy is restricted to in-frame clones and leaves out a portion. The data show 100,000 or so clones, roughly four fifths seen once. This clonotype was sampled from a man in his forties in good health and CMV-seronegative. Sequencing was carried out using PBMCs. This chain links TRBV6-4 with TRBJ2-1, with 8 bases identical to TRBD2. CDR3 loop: CASSDLAGSYNEQFF. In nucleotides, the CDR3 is TGTGCCAGCAGTGACCTAGCGGGCTCCTACAATGAGCAGTTCTTC.